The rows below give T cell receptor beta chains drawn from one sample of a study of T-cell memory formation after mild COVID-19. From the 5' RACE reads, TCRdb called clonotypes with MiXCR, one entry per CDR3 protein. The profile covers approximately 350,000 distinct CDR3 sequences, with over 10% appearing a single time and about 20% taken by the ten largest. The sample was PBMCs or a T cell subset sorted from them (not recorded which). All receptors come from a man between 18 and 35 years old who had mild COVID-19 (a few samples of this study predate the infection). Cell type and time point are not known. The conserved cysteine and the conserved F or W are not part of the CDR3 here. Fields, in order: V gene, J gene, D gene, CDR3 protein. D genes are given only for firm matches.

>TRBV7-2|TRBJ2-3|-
ASSLLGVAVTDTQY
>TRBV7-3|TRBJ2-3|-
ASSLNWGGTHGDTQY
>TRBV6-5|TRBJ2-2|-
ASGFSAGELF
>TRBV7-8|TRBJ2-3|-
ASSLLGGEGTDTQY
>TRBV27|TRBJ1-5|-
ASSLEMGQPQH
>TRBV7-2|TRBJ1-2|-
ASSHSNYGYT
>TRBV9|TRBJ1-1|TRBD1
ASSVDGQGNTEAF
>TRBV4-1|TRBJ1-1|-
ASSQATEAF
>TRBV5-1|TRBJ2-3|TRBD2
ASSLEAQRGSTDTQY
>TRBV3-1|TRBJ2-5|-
ASSQDIMIETQY
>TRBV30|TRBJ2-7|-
AWNRNYEQY
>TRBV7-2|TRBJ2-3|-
ASSLRQPSTDTQY